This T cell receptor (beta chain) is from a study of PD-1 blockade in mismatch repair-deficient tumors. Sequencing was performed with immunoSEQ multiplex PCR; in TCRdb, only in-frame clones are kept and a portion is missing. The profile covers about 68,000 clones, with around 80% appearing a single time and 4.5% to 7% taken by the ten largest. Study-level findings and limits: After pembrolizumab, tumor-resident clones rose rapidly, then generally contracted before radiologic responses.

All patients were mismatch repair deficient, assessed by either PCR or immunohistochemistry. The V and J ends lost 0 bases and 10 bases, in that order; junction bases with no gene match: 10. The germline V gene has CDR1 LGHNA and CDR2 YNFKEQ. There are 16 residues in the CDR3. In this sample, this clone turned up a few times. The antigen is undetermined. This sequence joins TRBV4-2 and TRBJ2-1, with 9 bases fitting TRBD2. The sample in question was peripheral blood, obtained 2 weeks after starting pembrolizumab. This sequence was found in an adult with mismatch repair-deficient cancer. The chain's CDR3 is CASSQDRVAGVPEQFF. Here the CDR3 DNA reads TGTGCCAGCAGCCAAGATCGGGTAGCGGGAGTCCCAGAGCAGTTCTTC.